Listed here is a single TCR beta chain. What it recognizes is unknown. The time point is: newly diagnosed GD, antithyroid drugs for less than 3 months. From PBMCs, RNA was extracted and then used to make the TCR library. CDR3-region Arm-PCR and iRepertoire HTBI primers produced the TCR beta libraries. MiXCR, run by TCRdb on the multiplex PCR reads, gives a single entry per CDR3 protein. The sample has 530,000 or so distinct CDR3 sequences; 15% to 20% are singletons. The data are from a study of regulatory T cells in long-lasting Graves disease. Study results and caveats: Persistent patients had a count of shared public clonotypes (around 2,500) that exceeded that of new patients (approximately 1,000).

These data were also reused for a study on T cells in Graves' hyperthyroidism and ophthalmopathy. That study adds: HTBI primers were used for first-round RT-PCR of the TCR CDR3.

The sample here was peripheral blood mononuclear cells (PBMCs), taken at new diagnosis, from a patient treated with antithyroid drugs. The receptor was derived from a man between 18 and 35 years old with Graves disease.

DNA of the CDR3: TGCAGTGCTATCTCTACCTTAGCCAAAAACATTCAGTACTTC. Its protein product is CSAISTLAKNIQYF. The chain combines TRBV20-1 with TRBJ2-4, with D unresolved. Trimming took off 4 bases at V and 0 bases at J, with 10 bases between the two ends. The CDR3 length is 14 residues. Germline V gene sequence: CDR1 DFQATT, CDR2 SNEGSKA (reference sequence).